A selection of T cell receptor beta chains follows, all from one sample in a study of OX40 agonist ivuxolimab in advanced cancers. Only in-frame clones appear in the TCRdb table, and some are missing; sequencing was by immunoSEQ multiplex PCR. The sample contains about 12,000 clones, approximately 87% of which appear only once. The material was CD4+ or CD8+ T cells sorted from blood, obtained in a trial of the OX40 agonist ivuxolimab. The receptors originated from an adult with an advanced solid tumor such as melanoma, head and neck, liver or kidney cancer. The CDR3 runs from the conserved cysteine through the conserved F or W. The order of the fields is V gene, D gene, clone size, J gene, CDR3 protein, CDR3 DNA. The D gene is left open where the match is weak. Part of the rows lack a size; the others show once, few, many or a class for expanded clones.

TRBV13	-	few	TRBJ2-7	CASSFGTSYEQYF	TGTGCCAGCAGCTTCGGGACTTCCTACGAGCAGTACTTC
TRBV5-4	-	once	TRBJ2-3	CASSLGGGGTDTQYF	TGTGCCAGCAGCTTGGGGGGCGGGGGCACAGATACGCAGTATTTT
TRBV19	TRBD1	-	TRBJ2-7	CASTAGTGDYEQYF	TGTGCCAGTACTGCCGGGACAGGGGACTACGAGCAGTACTTC
TRBV7-2	-	-	TRBJ1-1	CAVHGGTEAFF	TGTGCCGTACATGGGGGCACTGAAGCTTTCTTT
TRBV7-2	-	-	TRBJ2-7	CASSRPDRNAYEQYF	TGTGCCAGCAGCCGCCCGGACAGAAATGCCTACGAGCAGTACTTC
TRBV5-1	-	-	TRBJ2-5	CASSHTGGLGETQYF	TGCGCCAGCAGCCATACCGGAGGGCTAGGAGAGACCCAGTACTTC
TRBV11-3	TRBD2	-	TRBJ2-7	CASSSGLAGILEQYF	TGTGCCAGCAGCTCGGGACTAGCGGGGATCCTCGAGCAGTACTTC
TRBV11-3	-	-	TRBJ2-3	CASSGRLEGGTDTQYF	TGTGCCAGCAGCGGCAGACTAGAAGGTGGGACAGATACGCAGTATTTT
TRBV27	-	-	TRBJ1-2	CASSLSAGEAYYGYTF	TGTGCCAGCAGTTTATCCGCGGGGGAGGCCTACTATGGCTACACCTTC
TRBV7-9	-	-	TRBJ1-1	CASSLAGDDTEAFF	TGTGCCAGCAGCTTAGCGGGCGACGACACTGAAGCTTTCTTT
TRBV30	-	-	TRBJ2-7	CAWRGLTYEQYF	TGTGCCTGGAGGGGTTTAACCTACGAGCAGTACTTC
TRBV19	TRBD1	-	TRBJ2-7	CASSQDRGNEQYF	TGTGCCAGTAGCCAGGACAGGGGCAACGAGCAGTACTTC
TRBV7-6	-	-	TRBJ2-2	CAAGRTTGELFF	TGTGCCGCCGGCAGAACCACCGGGGAGCTGTTTTTT
TRBV9	-	few	TRBJ2-1	CASSVSGNNEQFF	TGTGCCAGCAGCGTATCCGGGAACAATGAGCAGTTCTTC
TRBV2	-	-	TRBJ2-3	CASQPGLYTQYF	TGTGCCAGCCAACCGGGACTTTATACGCAGTATTTT
TRBV15	-	-	TRBJ2-5	CATSSTVPGTLGETQYF	TGTGCCACCAGCAGTACCGTTCCCGGGACTCTGGGGGAGACCCAGTACTTC
TRBV19	-	-	TRBJ1-5	CASSIARYSNQPQHF	TGTGCCAGTAGTATAGCGCGGTATAGCAATCAGCCCCAGCATTTT
TRBV21-1	-	-	TRBJ2-3	CASSITGGTMGSTDTQYF	TGTGCCAGCAGCATAACAGGGGGCACTATGGGAAGCACAGATACGCAGTATTTT
TRBV6-5	TRBD2	-	TRBJ2-2	CASSTAGGAGELFF	TGTGCCAGCAGTACCGCGGGAGGTGCCGGGGAGCTGTTTTTT
TRBV19	-	-	TRBJ1-5	CASSMIGGAHQPQHF	TGTGCCAGTAGTATGATTGGAGGGGCCCATCAGCCCCAGCATTTT
TRBV4-1	TRBD1	-	TRBJ2-2	CASSQGQGDSGELFF	TGCGCCAGCAGCCAAGGCCAGGGGGATTCCGGGGAGCTGTTTTTT
TRBV6-5	-	-	TRBJ2-3	CASSWPRQYF	TGTGCCAGCAGTTGGCCAAGGCAGTATTTT
TRBV4-3	TRBD2	-	TRBJ2-4	CASRGGLAGGLNIQYF	TGCGCCAGCAGGGGGGGGCTAGCGGGAGGATTGAACATTCAGTACTTC
TRBV4-3	TRBD1	-	TRBJ1-2	CASSRGQGVSINYGYTF	TGCGCCAGCAGCCGGGGACAGGGAGTTTCTATTAACTATGGCTACACCTTC
TRBV7-9	-	few	TRBJ2-4	CASSLVGRQFQYF	TGTGCCAGCAGCTTAGTAGGTCGTCAGTTTCAGTACTTC
TRBV14	TRBD2	-	TRBJ2-1	CASSGVAGVKGYNEQFF	TGTGCCAGCAGTGGGGTCGCGGGAGTAAAGGGATACAATGAGCAGTTCTTC
TRBV4-1	-	-	TRBJ2-1	CASSQGGNEQFF	TGCGCCAGCAGCCAGGGGGGCAATGAGCAGTTCTTC
TRBV10-3	-	once	TRBJ2-7	CAISDSGEQYF	TGTGCCATCAGTGATTCGGGGGAGCAGTACTTC
TRBV9	-	-	TRBJ1-4	CASSPRARAEKLFF	TGTGCCAGCAGCCCACGGGCAAGAGCTGAAAAACTGTTTTTT
TRBV13	-	-	TRBJ2-7	CASSPLPTGEQYF	TGTGCCAGCAGCCCACTGCCAACGGGGGAGCAGTACTTC
TRBV4-2	-	-	TRBJ1-5	CASSQRNPGHF	TGTGCCAGCAGCCAAAGAAATCCAGGGCATTTT
TRBV21-1	-	few	TRBJ2-3	CASSITGGTMGSTDTQYF	TGTGCCAGCAGCATAACAGGGGGCACCATGGGAAGCACAGATACGCAGTATTTT
TRBV19	-	-	TRBJ2-7	CASSISGPSYEQYF	TGTGCCAGTAGTATCTCGGGCCCCTCCTACGAGCAGTACTTC
TRBV13	-	-	TRBJ2-5	CASSSAPANQETQYF	TGTGCCAGCAGCTCCGCCCCAGCGAACCAAGAGACCCAGTACTTC
TRBV7-2	-	-	TRBJ2-1	CASSLELGPNEQFF	TGTGCCAGCAGCTTGGAACTAGGGCCCAATGAGCAGTTCTTC
TRBV27	-	-	TRBJ2-3	CASSLLDRKDTQYF	TGTGCCAGCAGTTTATTGGACAGAAAAGATACGCAGTATTTT
TRBV7-8	TRBD1	-	TRBJ2-7	CASNSGTGAYEQYF	TGTGCCAGCAACTCCGGGACAGGGGCCTACGAGCAGTACTTC
TRBV7-3	-	-	TRBJ1-1	CASRTGVNTEAFF	TGTGCCAGCAGGACCGGGGTAAACACTGAAGCTTTCTTT
TRBV9	TRBD2	-	TRBJ2-2	CASSAWLAVANTGELFF	TGTGCCAGCAGCGCTTGGCTAGCGGTCGCGAACACCGGGGAGCTGTTTTTT
TRBV19	-	-	TRBJ2-7	CASSATGYEQYF	TGTGCCAGTAGTGCGACAGGCTACGAGCAGTACTTC
TRBV5-1	TRBD2	-	TRBJ2-7	CASSLAWGGPEQYF	TGCGCCAGCAGCTTGGCCTGGGGGGGACCGGAGCAGTACTTC
TRBV13	-	-	TRBJ2-7	CASSPRQSISYEQYF	TGTGCCAGCAGCCCACGACAGTCGATCTCCTACGAGCAGTACTTC